This T cell receptor (beta chain) emerged from a study of blood T cell repertoires in COVID-19. Study background: T cells, B-cell-depleted T cells, or PBMCs provided the cDNA or gDNA that served as material.

Living in under 30 US areas, the participants were between roughly 18 and 95 years of age. Recovered Cohort 3 donors showed two negative PCRs, clearance, or symptom resolution. The table came from immunoSEQ multiplex PCR; TCRdb's copy has only in-frame clones and leaves some out. This sample has 150,000 to 200,000 clones, with roughly 80% found just once. V lost 7 bases and J lost 4, with 16 bases in between. Germline CDR1 is SQVTM and CDR2 is ANQGSEA. CDR3 length: 13 residues. This receptor was obtained from a man aged 50 to 60 who had recovered from COVID-19. Sequencing input: PBMCs or T cells enriched from blood (not recorded which). The chain employs TRBV29-1 and TRBJ1-1; maybe TRBD1 (5 bases). The CDR3 coding sequence is TGCAGCGCCCACCATGTCCAGGGCACTGAAGCTTTCTTT. Protein: CSAHHVQGTEAFF.